This T cell receptor (beta chain) was observed in a study of T cells in localized non-small cell lung cancer (TCRdb year 2020). Describing the broader study: Comparing tumors with uninvolved tumor-adjacent lungs, the study looked at the T cell repertoires of a few hundred patients with early-stage NSCLC. The cohort was made up of around 250 treatment-naive NSCLC patients whose localized lung tumors had been resected. The mean age of the NSCLC patients was roughly 70 years, with 120 to 150 men and 95 to 110 women. Results and caveats for the whole study, not just this receptor: A median of approximately 53 of the top 100 tumor clones turned up in the paired uninvolved adjacent lung, and 25 to 35 of those clones also ranked among the top 100 of that same adjacent lung. Higher T cell density in blood was associated with longer overall survival, whereas higher clonality in adjacent lung was associated with shorter survival. Uninvolved tumor-adjacent lung showed the highest T cell clonality, higher than tumor, which suggests more focused antigenic responses in the uninvolved tumor-adjacent lung. Multi-region tumor sequencing was not performed, so intratumor heterogeneity could not be excluded. Because the study design was exploratory, TCR variables were selected using unadjusted p-values without false-discovery rate correction.

Reading the germline V gene gives CDR1 SGHNT and CDR2 YENEEA. V loses 3 bases of germline sequence and J loses 8 bases, and the interval between the two ends is 14 bases. From the cysteine up to the phenylalanine, the CDR3 has a length of 15 residues. Of the read, only the CDR3 DNA is kept; its 45 bases are in frame from base 1. TCR beta CDR3 regions were sequenced from DNA using the immunoSEQ Assay. Per the authors' processing: To compute T cell density, TCR beta template counts were normalized to usable DNA, which was estimated by amplifying housekeeping genes. Richness was estimated with the preseqR package, extrapolating to 400,000 templates for PBMC samples and 120,000 templates for tissue samples. Clonality was calculated as one minus Pielou's evenness. Tissue-enriched TCRs were identified through differential abundance testing performed on productive amino-acid clonotypes, with a minimum total count of 5 and an alpha of 0.1. The Jaccard Index and the Morisita Overlap Index were used to quantify repertoire overlap between compartments. TCR beta CDR3s were clustered by GLIPH together with public tetramer-defined viral CDR3s, and at least three viral sequences plus V-gene enrichment were required for viral motifs. TCRdb carries this immuneACCESS record with in-frame sequences only. Its versions omit some clonotypes, under half of them owing to an unresolved V gene in the studies checked, with the rest unexplained. V, J and clone size were drawn from that table, and D and trimming were deduced from the DNA. The sample has more than 2,000 clones on record, roughly 20% of them singletons. Of the sample, roughly 19% is held by the ten largest clones.

At diagnosis, peripheral blood, uninvolved tumor-adjacent lung and tumor were collected and stored as a combination of fresh-frozen and FFPE material. Turning to this clone: No antigen is known for it. Base qualities are missing; no much larger clone stands one base away.

The rearrangement joined TRBV11-3 to TRBJ1-6; no confident D gene assignment can be made. The sequence was obtained from a male donor aged 60 or over with stage II lung adenocarcinoma. Source: lung tumor tissue, taken before any cancer treatment. The nucleotides read TGTGCCAGCAGCTTGGCCCTGGGGAATGATTCACCCCTCCACTTT. Translated, this gives CASSLALGNDSPLHF.